This paragraph covers one T cell receptor (beta chain) sequence. What it recognizes is unknown. This sample was included in a study of T cell responses to AZD1222 COVID-19 vaccine. General study findings and limits: Donors were mostly white British, more females; clonal diversity possibly underestimated. Reports say nearly half of spike-specific TCRs go after unmutated variant regions.

Only in-frame clones appear in the TCRdb table, and some are missing; sequencing was by immunoSEQ multiplex PCR. In the table there are some 170,000 clones, 90% to 95% of which are singletons. The V gene lost 4 bases and the J gene lost 0 bases, with 13 bases spanning the gap. The CDR3 length is 16 residues. CDR1 and CDR2 (germline): SGHTA, FQGNSA. Sequenced material: peripheral blood, taken on day 0 of AZD1222 vaccination. V is TRBV7-2 and J is TRBJ1-3, with a tentative D call TRBD1 (6 bases). The clonotype was recovered from an adult in good health. CDR3 protein: CASSSGDTYSGNTIYF. The DNA of the CDR3 is TGTGCCAGCAGCTCCGGGGACACCTACTCTGGAAACACCATATATTTT.